This TCR beta chain was recorded in a study of graft-versus-host responses after intestinal transplantation (TCRdb year 2021). A note on the overall study: Recipients received multivisceral, liver-intestinal, or isolated intestinal transplants. Anti-thymocyte globulin induction was given to all recipients, followed by maintenance tacrolimus and steroids for around three years. A peak of at least 4% donor T cells among recipient peripheral blood mononuclear cells was the definition used for donor T cell macrochimerism. Rather than going through the commercial service, samples from a few later patients were sequenced in-house on an Illumina MiSeq and processed with MiXCR. To identify alloreactive clones, pre-transplant mixed lymphocyte reaction products were sequenced and then compared with unstimulated pre-transplant donor and recipient T cells. Of the 20 to 25 intestinal transplant recipients enrolled in the cohort, one of whom was a retransplant, a few patients without pretransplant specimens were excluded. Bulk TCR-beta CDR3 sequencing was used to track graft-versus-host and host-versus-graft alloreactive T cell clones in the graft, circulation and bone marrow after intestinal transplantation. General study outcomes and caveats: GvH clones turned up in recipient bone marrow, with some appearing earlier in ileal mucosa or blood, a pattern consistent with an intestinal mucosal origin. Early after transplant, peak levels of circulating GvH clones were associated with declines in HvG clones. Patients with donor T cell macrochimerism had high GvH to HvG T cell clonal ratios in their allografts. Conclusions were limited by the relatively low number and heterogeneity of intestinal transplant patients.

A word on this clone: This clone's antigen is unknown. Qualities for individual bases were not recorded, and no much larger clone is one base off.

According to the study, the label for this sample's time point signals: cells obtained before transplantation from donor or recipient. CD3+CD4+ and CD3+CD8+ populations were FACS-sorted from unstimulated pre-transplant donor and recipient cells taken from spleen or lymph nodes. CDR3 length: 15 amino acids, cysteine to phenylalanine. Just the 45-base CDR3 DNA is kept, in frame starting at base 1. Based on the germline V gene (reference sequence), the CDR1 and CDR2 sequences are LNHDA and SQIVND. The germline V and J ends show losses of 3 bases and 5 bases respectively, and no gene match explains 8 bases of the junction. Library generation was performed with the immunoSEQ multiplex PCR assay. For most patients, genomic DNA was isolated using the Qiagen DNeasy Blood and Tissue Kit and was shipped frozen to Adaptive Biotechnologies for TCR sequencing. For most patients, high-throughput TCR-beta CDR3 sequencing of genomic DNA was performed by Adaptive Biotechnologies. The authors' analysis ran thus. TCR sequencing data for around 19 patients were retrieved from Adaptive's ImmunoSEQ software; a few other patients were processed with MiXCR and VDJtools. CD4 versus CD8 sorting errors were corrected by removing sequences found in both subsets at a frequency ratio below 5:1. Because the origin of CDR3 nucleotide sequences shared between donor and recipient could not be assigned, those sequences were removed. To count as alloreactive, a clone needed at least 2-fold expansion over unstimulated cells and a minimum CFSE-low frequency of 0.002% (template counts) or 0.001% (read counts). Clones were considered mappable if detected in sequenced pre-transplant spleen, lymph node, or MLR CFSE-low populations of the donor or recipient. Cumulative frequency of alloreactive clones was calculated as a percentage of all sequences weighted by copy number. This is the immuneACCESS table as TCRdb keeps it, with only in-frame sequences that have V and J called. A part of the clones is gone; compared with another copy, unresolved V genes explain less than half, and the rest is unexplained. That table is the source of V, J and clone size, and D and trimming were worked out from the DNA. The sample records approximately 130,000 clones, approximately 92% of which are singletons. The ten largest clonotypes hold over 0.15% of the sample.

The chain joins TRBV19 to TRBJ1-2; 8 of the junction bases match TRBD1. Material: unstimulated CD4+ T cells sorted from spleen or lymph node cells, obtained before intestinal transplant. This receptor was identified in a human donor who received an intestinal transplant. The CDR3 region has the sequence CASSISQGALYGYTF. The sequenced DNA is TGTGCCAGTAGTATCAGCCAGGGGGCTCTTTATGGCTACACCTTC.